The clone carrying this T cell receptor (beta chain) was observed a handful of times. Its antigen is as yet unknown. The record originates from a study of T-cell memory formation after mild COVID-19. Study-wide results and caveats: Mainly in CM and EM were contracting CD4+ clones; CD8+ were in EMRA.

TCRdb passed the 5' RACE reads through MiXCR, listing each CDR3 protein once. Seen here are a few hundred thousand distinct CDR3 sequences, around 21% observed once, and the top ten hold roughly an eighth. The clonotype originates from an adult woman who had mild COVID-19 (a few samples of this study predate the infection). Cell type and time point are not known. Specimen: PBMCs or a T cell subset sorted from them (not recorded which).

CDR3 sequence: CASSLNHPANTGELFF. The CDR3 DNA sequence: TGTGCCAGCAGCTTAAATCACCCCGCGAACACCGGGGAGCTGTTTTTT. The V call is TRBV7-2, the J call TRBJ2-2; D remains ambiguous. CDR1 and CDR2 from the germline V gene are SGHTA and FQGNSA. The V end lost 2 bases, the J end lost 0 bases, and 10 bases lay between the germline ends. This CDR3 region has 16 residues.